Listed below are T cell receptor beta chains from one sample, sequenced in a study of shared clonotypes between healthy human individuals. Generated by immunoSEQ multiplex PCR, the TCRdb table keeps only in-frame clones and is missing some. This table holds approximately 2,200,000 clones, about 93% found once. The sequenced material came from naive CD8+ T cells from PBMCs. The receptor set was obtained from a man between 18 and 29 years old in good health. Some clones in this sample may be carry-over from other donors' samples. Both conserved end residues are part of each CDR3. A D gene is named only where the DNA matches it firmly. Part of the rows lack a size; the others show once, few, many or a class for expanded clones.

clone_size,j_call,d_call,v_call,cdr3_nt,cdr3_aa
once,TRBJ2-1,TRBD2,TRBV15,TGTGCCACCAGCAGGGTACGGGAGGGCCTCGATGAGCAGTTCTTC,CATSRVREGLDEQFF
.,TRBJ2-6,TRBD1,TRBV4-3,TGCGCCAGCAGCCGACAAACCGGGACAGGGTTTCCCGGGGCCAACGTCCTGACTTTC,CASSRQTGTGFPGANVLTF
.,TRBJ2-1,TRBD2,TRBV7-9,TGTGCCAACTCCCTCGGGACTAATTATGAGCAGTTCTTC,CANSLGTNYEQFF
once,TRBJ2-1,.,TRBV6-5,TGTGCCAGCAGTTACCGGGACTCTTACAATGAGCAGTTCTTC,CASSYRDSYNEQFF
.,TRBJ1-5,TRBD1,TRBV27,TGTGCCAGCAGTTTATCTGGACAGGTACTTCATGGGTTTAGTCAGCCCCAGCATTTT,CASSLSGQVLHGFSQPQHF
.,TRBJ2-3,.,TRBV19,TGTGCCAGTAGTCCTTCCAATCGGGGAGGCACAGATACGCAGTATTTT,CASSPSNRGGTDTQYF
.,TRBJ2-1,TRBD2,TRBV7-9,TGTGCCAGCAGCTTAGTTCGGCTAGCGGGTCCTTTCTTC,CASSLVRLAGPFF
.,TRBJ2-7,.,TRBV6-6,TGTGCCAGCAGTTACACCGTGACAGACTACGAGCAGTACTTC,CASSYTVTDYEQYF
.,TRBJ2-7,TRBD2,TRBV27,TGTGCCAGCAGCTGGGGACTAGCGGGAGCCTACGAGCAGTACTTC,CASSWGLAGAYEQYF
.,TRBJ2-2,TRBD2,TRBV7-2,TGTGCCAGCAGCCACCGTGTAGCGGGAGGCCCAAAGGACACCGGGGAGCTGTTTTTT,CASSHRVAGGPKDTGELFF
.,TRBJ2-1,TRBD2,TRBV13,TGTGCCAGCAGCACGTACGATGTTACCGGGACTAGCGCCGAGGATGAGCAGTTCTTC,CASSTYDVTGTSAEDEQFF
.,TRBJ2-7,.,TRBV4-3,TGCGCCAGCAGCCAAGGGAGCTTCGTTAGCGACGACGAGCAGTACTTC,CASSQGSFVSDDEQYF
once,TRBJ1-1,.,TRBV10-2,TGCGCCAGCAGGGATAGAAGCACTGAAGCTTTCTTT,CASRDRSTEAFF
.,TRBJ2-7,.,TRBV4-1,TGCGCCAGCAGCCAAGATGCCAGAGACTACGAGCAGTACTTC,CASSQDARDYEQYF
.,TRBJ2-1,TRBD2,TRBV6-5,TGTGCCAGCAGTTACTCGACTAGCGGTGTTTACAATGAGCAGTTCTTC,CASSYSTSGVYNEQFF
.,TRBJ2-7,.,TRBV28,TGTGCCAGCAGGGCTACAGGGTTTCTTTACGAGCAGTACTTC,CASRATGFLYEQYF
.,TRBJ2-2,.,TRBV9,TGTGCCAGCAGCGGCGGGACCTTCAACACCGGGGAGCTGTTTTTT,CASSGGTFNTGELFF
.,TRBJ2-2,.,TRBV18,TGTGCCAGCTCACCACAGGGGCCACCGAACACCGGGGAGCTGTTTTTT,CASSPQGPPNTGELFF
.,TRBJ2-7,.,TRBV9,TGTGCCAGCAGCGCCGGACTACCGCCAACCTACGAGCAGTACTTC,CASSAGLPPTYEQYF
.,TRBJ1-2,TRBD1,TRBV6-5,TGTGCCAGCAGCACAGGGGCCGCGGTTGGCTACACCTTC,CASSTGAAVGYTF
.,TRBJ1-2,TRBD1,TRBV27,TGTGCCAGCAGTCAGCCGGGACAGGGGGGGACCTATGGCTACACCTTC,CASSQPGQGGTYGYTF
.,TRBJ2-5,TRBD1,TRBV27,TGTGCCAGCAGGCTAACCACACAGGGGGACCAGTACTTC,CASRLTTQGDQYF
.,TRBJ2-7,TRBD1,TRBV5-8,TGTGCCAGCAGCCACGGACAGGGGGCTGACGAGCAGTACTTC,CASSHGQGADEQYF
once,TRBJ1-1,.,TRBV7-3,TGTGCCAGCAGCCTGGACGGGACGGCGAACACTGAAGCTTTCTTT,CASSLDGTANTEAFF
.,TRBJ1-1,.,TRBV27,TGTGCCAGCAGTTTAAGGTTTTTCACTGAAGCTTTCTTT,CASSLRFFTEAFF
.,TRBJ2-7,.,TRBV4-2,TGTGCCAGCAGCCAAGGGGCAGGATCCTACGAGCAGTACTTC,CASSQGAGSYEQYF
.,TRBJ1-1,.,TRBV15,TGTGCCACCGGGACACCGGGAGCGACTGAAGCTTTCTTT,CATGTPGATEAFF
once,TRBJ2-1,TRBD1,TRBV7-9,TGTGCCAGCAGCTCGGGACAGGACGAGAACAATGAGCAGTTCTTC,CASSSGQDENNEQFF
.,TRBJ2-7,.,TRBV29-1,TGCAGCGCTCTGGCCCAGGGTTACGAGCAGTACTTC,CSALAQGYEQYF
.,TRBJ2-7,.,TRBV7-8,TGTGCCAGCAGCACGACCGCAATCTACGAGCAGTACTTC,CASSTTAIYEQYF
.,TRBJ2-5,.,TRBV4-1,TGCGCCAGCAGCCAGAACGCCGAGACCCAGTACTTC,CASSQNAETQYF
.,TRBJ2-1,.,TRBV19,TGTGCCAGTAGTATAATGGGAGGTAATGAGCAGTTCTTC,CASSIMGGNEQFF